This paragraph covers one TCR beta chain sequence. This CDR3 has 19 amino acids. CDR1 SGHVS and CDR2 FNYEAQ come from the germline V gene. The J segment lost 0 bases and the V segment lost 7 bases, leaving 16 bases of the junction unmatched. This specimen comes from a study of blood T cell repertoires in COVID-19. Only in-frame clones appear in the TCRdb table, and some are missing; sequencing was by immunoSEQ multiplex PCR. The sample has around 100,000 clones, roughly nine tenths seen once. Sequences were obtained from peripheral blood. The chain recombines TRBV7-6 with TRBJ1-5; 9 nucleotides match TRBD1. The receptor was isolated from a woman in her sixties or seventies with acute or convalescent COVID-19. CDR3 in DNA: TGTGCCAGCACCCCCCGGACAGGGGACATAAGGAATAGCAATCAGCCCCAGCATTTT. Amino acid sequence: CASTPRTGDIRNSNQPQHF.